Below are 30 T cell receptor beta chains sequenced from a single sample in a study of cytomegalovirus exposure and HLA in healthy donors. PCR involved 60 Vbeta and 13 Jbeta primers. Assay used: immunoSEQ multiplex PCR; TCRdb lists only in-frame clones, some missing. The table shows about 200,000 clones, with about three quarters occurring only once. Specimen: PBMCs. The source is a woman aged 25 to 39 in good health and CMV-seropositive.

The rearrangement links TRBV4-1 to TRBJ2-7; D gene uncertain. V was shortened by 2 bases and J by 0 bases, with 8 bases between the two germline ends. The germline V gene encodes CDR1 MGHRA and CDR2 YSYEKL. The CDR3 contains 14 residues. The CDR3 region has the DNA TGCGCCAGCAGCCAAACCAGGCTCTCCTACGAGCAGTACTTC. It yields the protein CASSQTRLSYEQYF.

This clone was seen a handful of times. Compared with germline, one end of the junction differs, possibly owing to a read error. The chain couples TRBV7-9 to TRBJ1-1, with 10 bases that match TRBD1. CDR1 is SEHNR, CDR2 FQNEAQ, per germline (reference sequence). CDR3 length: 12 residues. The CDR3 protein is CSSSLGDRGLFF. CDR3 nucleotide sequence: TGTTCCAGCAGCTTAGGGGACAGGGGTCTCTTCTTT.

The chain carries TRBV27 and TRBJ2-1; maybe TRBD2 (7 bases). The germline CDR1 and CDR2 sequences are MNHEY and SMNVEV (reference sequence). The CDR3 is 15 amino acids. V lost 3 bases, J lost 5 bases, and 14 bases lay in between. CDR3 coding DNA: TGTGCCAGCAGTTTTAACGGGGGGCAAAACAATGAGCAGTTCTTC. The encoded protein is CASSFNGGQNNEQFF.

A note on this clone: The sample contains more than one DNA sequence encoding this CDR3. The chain combines TRBV7-2 with TRBJ2-3; 15 nucleotides line up with TRBD2. CDR3 size: 16 residues. J gave up 9 bases and V 2 bases, and 6 bases lay outside the gene matches. CDR1 SGHTA and CDR2 FQGNSA come from the germline V gene. CDR3 nucleotides: TGTGCCAGCAGCTTACCCGGACTAGCGGGAGGGCGAACGCAGTATTTT. Translated, it gives CASSLPGLAGGRTQYF.

This clone was detected a few times. V is TRBV30 and J is TRBJ2-4; 7 bases align to TRBD2. Germline CDR1 is GTSNPN and CDR2 is SVGIG (reference sequence). V was pared by 2 bases and J by 0 bases, with 4 bases of the junction left unmatched. The CDR3 loop spans 15 amino acids. The CDR3 nucleotides are TGTGCCTGGAGTATTTCTAGCGGAGCCAAAAACATTCAGTACTTC. This encodes CAWSISSGAKNIQYF.

Only one count was recorded for this clone. The chain combines TRBV10-3 with TRBJ1-4; maybe TRBD1 (5 bases). Trimming removed 8 bases from V and 5 bases from J, with 9 bases in between. Germline CDR1 reads ENHRY; CDR2 reads SYGVKD. This CDR3 spans 12 amino acids. The CDR3 DNA reads TGTGCCATCGGGGCAGGGAATGAAAAACTGTTTTTT. Protein sequence: CAIGAGNEKLFF.

This chain links TRBV2 with TRBJ2-3; TRBD2 agrees at 12 bases. The CDR3 is made up of 15 amino acids. V trimming: 3 bases; J trimming: 4 bases; junction bases outside the gene matches: 2. Germline CDR1 reads SNHLY; CDR2 reads FYNNEI. The CDR3 loop reads CASSETSGSPDTQYF. CDR3 in DNA: TGTGCCAGCAGTGAGACTAGCGGGAGTCCAGATACGCAGTATTTT.

The chain carries TRBV7-2 and TRBJ2-3; 7 positions match TRBD2. CDR3 size: 18 residues. From germline, CDR1 is SGHTA and CDR2 FQGNSA. V shed 5 bases, J shed 0 bases, and the junction held 14 bases outside the gene matches. DNA for the CDR3: TGTGCCAGCAGCAAAACCCTTCTAGCGGCCGCTAGCACAGATACGCAGTATTTT. Its translation: CASSKTLLAAASTDTQYF.

The chain links TRBV9 to TRBJ1-1; the D gene is possibly TRBD1 (6 bases). Germline CDR1 SGDLS, CDR2 YYNGEE. There are 15 residues in the CDR3. Trimming left V 0 bases short and J 3 bases short, with 12 bases between. Here the CDR3 reads CASSVGGGQHTEAFF. CDR3 nucleotide sequence: TGTGCCAGCAGCGTAGGAGGGGGTCAACACACTGAAGCTTTCTTT. Complete variable domain (other parts from reference TRBV9 and TRBJ1-1): DSGVTQTPKHLITATGQRVTLRCSPRSGDLSVYWYQQSLDQGLQFLIQYYNGEERAKGNILERFSAQQFPDLHSELNLSSLELGDSALYFCASSVGGGQHTEAFFGQGTRLTVV.

V usage is TRBV9 and J usage is TRBJ2-3; 9 bases match TRBD2. This CDR3 contains 15 residues. The J segment lost 9 bases and the V segment lost 0 bases, leaving 8 bases of the junction unmatched. CDR1 and CDR2 from the germline V gene are SGDLS and YYNGEE. CDR3 DNA: TGTGCCAGCAGCGTAGATTTAGCGGGAGCTGGAACGCAGTATTTT. It codes for CASSVDLAGAGTQYF.

The rearrangement joins TRBV15 to TRBJ2-5; possible D gene TRBD1, 6 bases. The germline V gene encodes CDR1 LNHNV and CDR2 YYDKDF (reference sequence). The CDR3 has 14 residues. The V end lost 1 base, the J end lost 5 bases, and 11 bases lay between the germline ends. For the CDR3, the DNA is TGTGCCACCAGCAGAGCAGGGGAGTGGGAGACCCAGTACTTC. Translating gives CATSRAGEWETQYF.

The chain recombines TRBV5-1 with TRBJ2-2; 9 positions match TRBD2. V dropped 5 bases and J dropped 4; count of bases not matched to a gene: 9. Germline-derived CDR1 and CDR2 are SGHRS and YFSETQ. This CDR3 has 16 residues. The CDR3 loop is CASRRAGGPATGELFF. The CDR3 nucleotides read TGCGCCAGCAGGAGGGCGGGGGGGCCAGCCACCGGGGAGCTGTTTTTT.

The chain combines TRBV7-3 with TRBJ1-1, with TRBD1 matching over 8 bases. CDR1 and CDR2 from the germline V gene are SGHTA and FQGTGA. V lost 6 bases, J lost 4 bases, and 4 bases stayed unmatched. CDR3 length: 13 amino acids. The CDR3 reads CASSPTGGTEAFF. CDR3 DNA: TGTGCCAGCAGTCCTACAGGGGGCACTGAAGCTTTCTTT.

The rearrangement joins TRBV28 to TRBJ1-2; 11 bases line up with TRBD1. CDR3 length equals 18 residues. V lost 5 bases and J lost 1; bases outside the gene matches: 12. The V gene's germline CDR1 is MDHEN and CDR2 SYDVKM. In DNA form, the CDR3 reads TGTGCCAGCAGTCGCCTTGGACAGGGGGCCCTTTATAACTATGGCTACACCTTC. Its protein product is CASSRLGQGALYNYGYTF.

The chain is built from TRBV11-2 and TRBJ1-1; no clear D gene. There are 13 residues in the CDR3. Germline V CDR1 and CDR2: SGHAT, FQNNGV. V lost 6 bases to trimming and J lost 4 bases, with 12 bases between them. DNA of the CDR3: TGTGCCAGCAGTGGTGGAGTGGGCACTGAAGCTTTCTTT. Amino acids: CASSGGVGTEAFF.

In DNA, the CDR3 is TGTGCCAGCAGCTTAGACGGGAATACGCAGTATTTT. Its protein is CASSLDGNTQYF. The rearrangement joins TRBV7-2 to TRBJ2-3; tentatively, D is TRBD2 (5 bases). Germline V gene lookup returns CDR1 SGHTA and CDR2 FQGNSA. V lost 1 base to trimming and J lost 7 bases, with 6 bases between them. The CDR3 is 12 amino acids.

This chain links TRBV15 with TRBJ2-7, with 7 bases identical to TRBD1. This CDR3 has 13 residues. Germline V lookup: CDR1 LNHNV, CDR2 YYDKDF (reference sequence). J lost 4 bases, V lost 3 bases, and 3 bases had no gene match. In DNA form, the CDR3 reads TGTGCCACCAGCAGGACAGGGAGTTACGAGCAGTACTTC. This codes for CATSRTGSYEQYF.

The chain links TRBV7-9 to TRBJ1-5; tentative D call: TRBD1 (5 bases). Germline CDR1 is SEHNR and CDR2 is FQNEAQ (reference sequence). V was shortened by 1 base and J by 2 bases, with 15 bases between the two germline ends. The CDR3 covers 17 residues. CDR3 in DNA: TGTGCCAGCAGCTTAGTGATGCGGGGCATGGGCAATCAGCCCCAGCATTTT. It translates to CASSLVMRGMGNQPQHF.

A few counts support this clone. DNA for the CDR3: TGTGCCAGCAGTTCCCGACAGGGAGGTACCGGGGAGCTGTTTTTT. Translated: CASSSRQGGTGELFF. The V call is TRBV28, the J call TRBJ2-2, with D perhaps TRBD1 (7 bases). This CDR3 is 15 amino acids long. Germline V lookup: CDR1 MDHEN, CDR2 SYDVKM. The germline V and J ends were trimmed by 4 bases and 5 bases, with 14 bases remaining between them.

This chain uses TRBV4-2 with TRBJ2-1; D unclear. V was shortened by 1 base and J by 9 bases, with 10 bases between the two germline ends. Germline assignment: CDR1 LGHNA and CDR2 YNFKEQ. The CDR3 runs to 13 residues. The CDR3 region has the DNA TGTGCCAGCAGCCAAGCCCCAACCGGTGAGCAGTTCTTC. Translation gives CASSQAPTGEQFF.

The chain couples TRBV7-3 to TRBJ2-1, with 10 bases matching TRBD2. Germline lookup yields CDR1 SGHTA and CDR2 FQGTGA. The CDR3 is made up of 15 amino acids. V gave up 2 bases and J gave up 4 bases; unmatched junction bases: 2. CDR3 residues: CASSLLAGAYNEQFF. The CDR3 DNA sequence: TGTGCCAGCAGCTTACTAGCGGGGGCTTACAATGAGCAGTTCTTC.

This sequence joins TRBV19 and TRBJ1-1, with 10 bases matching TRBD1. Trimming cost V 9 bases and J 4 bases; bases outside gene matches: 8. The CDR3 totals 14 residues. Germline lookup yields CDR1 LNHDA and CDR2 SQIVND (reference sequence). The CDR3 reads CASLTGGAGTEAFF. The CDR3 DNA reads TGTGCCAGCCTGACAGGGGGCGCAGGCACTGAAGCTTTCTTT.

The chain combines TRBV7-9 with TRBJ1-1; D may be TRBD1 (6 bases). V was clipped by 6 bases and J by 1 base, with 9 bases between them. This CDR3 is 13 amino acids long. From germline, CDR1 is SEHNR and CDR2 FQNEAQ (reference sequence). CDR3 sequence reads: CASRRGGNTEAFF. In nucleotides, the CDR3 is TGTGCCAGCAGGAGGGGGGGGAACACTGAAGCTTTCTTT.

This sequence joins TRBV4-3 and TRBJ2-1; the D gene is possibly TRBD1 (5 bases). This CDR3 has 15 amino acids. The germline V gene encodes CDR1 LGHNA and CDR2 YSLEER. The V and J ends lost 2 bases and 3 bases respectively, with 11 bases between them. CDR3: CASSQRTILYNEQFF. The CDR3 DNA reads as TGCGCCAGCAGCCAAAGGACAATACTCTACAATGAGCAGTTCTTC.

The chain combines TRBV9 with TRBJ2-7; 9 nucleotides agree with TRBD2. In germline, CDR1 is SGDLS, CDR2 YYNGEE. This CDR3 has 15 amino acids. V shed 4 bases, J shed 1 base, and the junction held 6 bases outside the gene matches. In DNA, the CDR3 is TGTGCCAGCAGCCCGAGCGGGGGGCCGTCCTACGAGCAGTACTTC. It is translated as CASSPSGGPSYEQYF.

This rearrangement joins TRBV7-9 to TRBJ1-1; 7 bases fit TRBD1. Germline loops: CDR1 SEHNR, CDR2 FQNEAQ (reference sequence). This CDR3 region has 16 residues. Trimming cost V 2 bases and J 0 bases; bases outside gene matches: 6. The CDR3 is CASSLSGGGVNTEAFF. DNA of the CDR3: TGTGCCAGCAGCTTATCAGGGGGTGGGGTGAACACTGAAGCTTTCTTT.

The chain couples TRBV28 to TRBJ2-7, with 7 positions matching TRBD1. Germline assignment: CDR1 MDHEN and CDR2 SYDVKM. J was trimmed by 4 bases and V by 8 bases; bases with no gene match: 11. The length of the CDR3 is 14 residues. CDR3 coding DNA: TGTGCCAGCCTCCCGGGACAGTGGTTTTACGAGCAGTACTTC. Translating gives CASLPGQWFYEQYF.

The rearrangement links TRBV2 to TRBJ2-4; tentative D call: TRBD2 (6 bases). The ends were cut back, 3 bases at V and 9 bases at J, with 12 bases in the middle. The CDR3 runs 13 residues. Germline CDR1 reads SNHLY; CDR2 reads FYNNEI. CDR3 in amino acids: CASSDAPGVIQYF. CDR3 coding DNA: TGTGCCAGCAGTGATGCACCGGGGGTCATTCAGTACTTC.

The chain uses TRBV7-6 and TRBJ2-1; 8 positions agree with TRBD2. Germline V gives CDR1 SGHVS, CDR2 FNYEAQ. This CDR3 comprises 16 residues. V lost 2 bases, J lost 6 bases, and 9 bases stayed unmatched. For the CDR3, the DNA is TGTGCCAGCAGCTTAACCGTAACTAGCGGAGCCAATGAGCAGTTCTTC. Translation gives CASSLTVTSGANEQFF.

The chain recombines TRBV15 with TRBJ2-2; TRBD1 is a possible D gene (5 bases). The V gene's germline CDR1 is LNHNV and CDR2 YYDKDF (reference sequence). V dropped 2 bases and J dropped 4 bases, with 8 bases sitting between them. The CDR3 loop spans 14 amino acids. The CDR3 region is CATSRQTVTGELFF. CDR3 bases: TGTGCCACCAGCAGACAGACAGTCACCGGGGAGCTGTTTTTT.